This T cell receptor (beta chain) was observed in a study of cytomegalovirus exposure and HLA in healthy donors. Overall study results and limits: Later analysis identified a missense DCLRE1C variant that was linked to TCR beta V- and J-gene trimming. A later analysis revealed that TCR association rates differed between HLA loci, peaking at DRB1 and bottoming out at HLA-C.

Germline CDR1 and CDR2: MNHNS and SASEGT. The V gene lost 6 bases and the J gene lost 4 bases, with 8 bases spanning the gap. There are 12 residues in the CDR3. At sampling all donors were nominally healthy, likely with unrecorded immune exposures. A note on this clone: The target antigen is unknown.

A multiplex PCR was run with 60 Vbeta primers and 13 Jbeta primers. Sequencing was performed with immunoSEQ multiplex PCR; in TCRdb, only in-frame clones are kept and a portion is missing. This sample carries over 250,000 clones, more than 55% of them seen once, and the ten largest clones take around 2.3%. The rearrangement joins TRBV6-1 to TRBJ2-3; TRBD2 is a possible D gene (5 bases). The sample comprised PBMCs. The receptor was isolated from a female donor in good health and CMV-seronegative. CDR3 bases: TGTGCCAGCAGACTAGGAGCAGATACGCAGTATTTT. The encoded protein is CASRLGADTQYF.